The 14 T cell receptor beta chains given below trace back to one sample, sequenced in a study of shared clonotypes between healthy human individuals. Sequencing was performed with immunoSEQ multiplex PCR; in TCRdb, only in-frame clones are kept and a portion is missing. The table includes about 530,000 clones, 96% detected once. The sequenced material came from naive CD4+ T cells sorted from blood. Documented subset: CD45RA+ positively selected. All receptors come from a woman aged 25 to 39 in good health.

The rearrangement joins TRBV25-1 to TRBJ2-1; D is perhaps TRBD2 (6 bases). The V end was cut by 5 bases, the J end by 3 bases, with 8 bases between. The V gene's germline CDR1 is MGHDK and CDR2 SYGVNS. This CDR3 is built from 13 residues. The CDR3 spells CASSRRDYNEQFF. The DNA for the CDR3 is TGTGCCAGCAGTCGGCGGGACTACAATGAGCAGTTCTTC. The entire variable domain, with the rest obtained from reference TRBV25-1 and TRBJ2-1, is as follows: EADIYQTPRYLVIGTGKKITLECSQTMGHDKMYWYQQDPGMELHLIHYSYGVNSTEKGDLSSESTVSRIRTEHFPLTLESARPSHTSQYLCASSRRDYNEQFFGPGTRLTVL.

This rearrangement joins TRBV5-1 to TRBJ2-1; TRBD2 aligns across 7 bases. This CDR3 comprises 15 residues. Trimming removed 6 bases from V and 5 bases from J; junction bases left unmatched: 11. Germline V CDR1 and CDR2: SGHRS, YFSETQ. CDR3 coding DNA: TGCGCCAGCACTCGGGAGGAGGCGGGAGACAATGAGCAGTTCTTC. This translates into CASTREEAGDNEQFF. Looking up the rest from reference TRBV5-1 and TRBJ2-1 gives the full variable domain: KAGVTQTPRYLIKTRGQQVTLSCSPISGHRSVSWYQQTPGQGLQFLFEYFSETQRNKGNFPGRFSGRQFSNSRSEMNVSTLELGDSALYLCASTREEAGDNEQFFGPGTRLTVL.

The table lists this clone with a count of one. The chain has TRBV5-1 and TRBJ2-1, with 10 bases matching TRBD2. In germline, CDR1 is SGHRS, CDR2 YFSETQ. CDR3 size: 15 residues. The V gene end was trimmed by 3 bases and the J gene end by 6 bases; junction bases not matched to a gene: 6. DNA of the CDR3: TGCGCCAGCAGCTCCGGGACTAGCGAAGTCAATGAGCAGTTCTTC. Protein sequence: CASSSGTSEVNEQFF.

The chain recombines TRBV6-5 with TRBJ2-7; 10 nucleotides line up with TRBD1. There are 14 residues in the CDR3. CDR1 is MNHEY, CDR2 SVGAGI, per germline. J lost 4 bases, V lost 6 bases, and 6 bases had no gene match. For the CDR3, the DNA is TGTGCCAGCAGGCGGGGACAGGGGAGGTACGAGCAGTACTTC. Encoded protein: CASRRGQGRYEQYF.

The chain carries TRBV2 and TRBJ1-4; 7 bases map to TRBD1. The CDR3 loop spans 14 amino acids. The J segment lost 7 bases and the V segment lost 5 bases, leaving 7 bases of the junction unmatched. Germline CDR1 and CDR2: SNHLY and FYNNEI. DNA of the CDR3: TGTGCCAGCAGTACGACAGGGCTCGTTGAAAAACTGTTTTTT. This gives the protein CASSTTGLVEKLFF.

This clone was seen just once. CDR3 nucleotides: TGTGCCAGCAGTTCAGCCGGAAACACCATATATTTT. As protein: CASSSAGNTIYF. J is TRBJ1-3 and V is TRBV7-2; D is uncertain. The germline CDR1 and CDR2 sequences are SGHTA and FQGNSA. The V gene lost 6 bases and the J gene lost 4 bases, with 7 bases spanning the gap. This CDR3 region has 12 residues.

CDR3 region: CASSHSTTNEKLFF. In DNA, the CDR3 is TGTGCCAGCAGCCACAGTACAACTAATGAAAAACTGTTTTTT. This chain joins TRBV7-9 and TRBJ1-4; D gene ambiguous. Germline assignment: CDR1 SEHNR and CDR2 FQNEAQ (reference sequence). Trimming cost V 5 bases and J 0 bases, with 7 bases left between them. The CDR3 is 14 amino acids.

As concerns this clone: Distinct nucleotide sequences in the sample also encode this CDR3. V gene TRBV28 combines with J gene TRBJ1-1; 9 nucleotides match TRBD1. Losses at the gene ends were 6 bases for V and 1 base for J; bases not matched to a gene: 3. This CDR3 spans 14 amino acids. The V gene's germline CDR1 is MDHEN and CDR2 SYDVKM. The CDR3 sequence is CASRPGQGNTEAFF. The DNA of the CDR3 is TGTGCCAGCAGGCCGGGACAGGGGAACACTGAAGCTTTCTTT. The complete variable domain, with remaining parts taken from reference TRBV28 and TRBJ1-1, reads DVKVTQSSRYLVKRTGEKVFLECVQDMDHENMFWYRQDPGLGLRLIYFSYDVKMKEKGDIPEGYSVSREKKERFSLILESASTNQTSMYLCASRPGQGNTEAFFGQGTRLTVV.

V gene TRBV5-1 combines with J gene TRBJ2-7, with D maybe TRBD2 (5 bases). Trimming removed 3 bases at V and 4 bases at J, with 11 bases between. Germline loops: CDR1 SGHRS, CDR2 YFSETQ. This CDR3 has 13 residues. The CDR3 reads CASSSLSGYEQYF. CDR3 sequence (DNA): TGCGCCAGCAGCTCCCTTTCGGGGTACGAGCAGTACTTC. Full variable domain (rest looked up from reference TRBV5-1 and TRBJ2-7): KAGVTQTPRYLIKTRGQQVTLSCSPISGHRSVSWYQQTPGQGLQFLFEYFSETQRNKGNFPGRFSGRQFSNSRSEMNVSTLELGDSALYLCASSSLSGYEQYFGPGTRLTVT.

The chain couples TRBV28 to TRBJ1-1; possible D gene TRBD1, 5 bases. Germline V gives CDR1 MDHEN, CDR2 SYDVKM. This CDR3 contains 13 residues. Trimming cost V 8 bases and J 11 bases, with 21 bases left between them. The CDR3 region is CASLGAGRRKAFF. The CDR3 nucleotides are TGTGCCAGCCTAGGGGCAGGGCGGAGGAAGGCTTTCTTT.

The chain carries TRBV11-2 and TRBJ2-5; 10 nucleotides align to TRBD2. The junction had 5 bases not matched to a gene; V was cut back by 4 bases and J by 6 bases. This CDR3 has 14 residues. Germline CDR1 SGHAT, CDR2 FQNNGV. In DNA form, the CDR3 reads TGTGCCAGCAGCTACCCTAGCGGGAGTCAGACCCAGTACTTC. Protein sequence: CASSYPSGSQTQYF.

The chain couples TRBV5-4 to TRBJ2-2; 10 bases match TRBD2. Germline trimming cut 4 bases from V and 6 bases from J; bases unmatched to any gene: 3. Looked up from germline, CDR1 is SGHNT and CDR2 is YYREEE (reference sequence). The CDR3 has 14 residues. This chain's CDR3 is CASSPGLAAGELFF. In nucleotides, the CDR3 is TGTGCCAGCAGCCCTGGACTAGCGGCCGGGGAGCTGTTTTTT. The full variable domain, its missing parts supplied by reference TRBV5-4 and TRBJ2-2, is ETGVTQSPTHLIKTRGQQVTLRCSSQSGHNTVSWYQQALGQGPQFIFQYYREEENGRGNFPPRFSGLQFPNYSSELNVNALELDDSALYLCASSPGLAAGELFFGEGSRLTVL.

The chain couples TRBV25-1 to TRBJ2-1, with D perhaps TRBD1 (5 bases). Germline lookup yields CDR1 MGHDK and CDR2 SYGVNS. This CDR3 has 16 amino acids. Trimming cost V 3 bases and J 8 bases, with 20 bases left between them. CDR3 region: CASSEPHSQGRDEQFF. CDR3 nucleotides: TGTGCCAGCAGTGAGCCCCATAGTCAGGGCCGGGATGAGCAGTTCTTC.

This chain connects TRBV21-1 to TRBJ2-7. TRBV21-1 is listed as a pseudogene. This CDR3 has 20 residues. CDR3: CASSKGASGGAGSRSYEQYF. As DNA, the CDR3 is TGTGCCAGCAGCAAGGGGGCTTCAGGGGGAGCGGGATCCCGGTCCTACGAGCAGTACTTC.